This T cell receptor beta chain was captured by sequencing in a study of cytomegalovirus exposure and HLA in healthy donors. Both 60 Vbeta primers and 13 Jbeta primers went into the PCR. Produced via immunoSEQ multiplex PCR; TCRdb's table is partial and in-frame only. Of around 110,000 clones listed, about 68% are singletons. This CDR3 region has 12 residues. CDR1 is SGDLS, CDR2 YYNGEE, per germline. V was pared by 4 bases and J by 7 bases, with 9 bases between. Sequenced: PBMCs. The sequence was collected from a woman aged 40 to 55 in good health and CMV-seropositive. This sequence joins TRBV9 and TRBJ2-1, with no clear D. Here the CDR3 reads CASSKFGNEQFF. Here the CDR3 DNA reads TGTGCCAGCAGCAAGTTCGGGAATGAGCAGTTCTTC.